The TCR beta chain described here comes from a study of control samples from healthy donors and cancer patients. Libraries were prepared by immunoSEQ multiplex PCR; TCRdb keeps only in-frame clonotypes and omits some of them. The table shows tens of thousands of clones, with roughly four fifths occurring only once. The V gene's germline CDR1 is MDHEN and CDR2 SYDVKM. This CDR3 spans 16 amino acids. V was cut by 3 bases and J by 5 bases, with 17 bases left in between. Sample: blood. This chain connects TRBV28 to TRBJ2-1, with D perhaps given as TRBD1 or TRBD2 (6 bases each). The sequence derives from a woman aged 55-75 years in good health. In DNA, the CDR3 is TGTGCCAGCAGTTTGGGGCGGGACAAACCTCACAATGAGCAGTTCTTC. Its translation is CASSLGRDKPHNEQFF. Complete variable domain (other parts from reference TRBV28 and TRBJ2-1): DVKVTQSSRYLVKRTGEKVFLECVQDMDHENMFWYRQDPGLGLRLIYFSYDVKMKEKGDIPEGYSVSREKKERFSLILESASTNQTSMYLCASSLGRDKPHNEQFFGPGTRLTVL.